This TCR beta chain was obtained from a study of cytomegalovirus exposure and HLA in healthy donors. General study findings and limits: Later work associated 16,951 TCR beta sequences with HLA alleles at 0.05 false discovery rate. Earlier analysis looked at TCR beta V segments, and most were productive about 87% or about 30% of the time.

Healthy individuals who donated bone marrow served as the donors. Details on this clone: Antigen: not known.

Germline V lookup: CDR1 SGHTA, CDR2 FQGNSA. With 5 bases clipped from V and 6 bases from J, the junction kept 6 bases outside the gene matches. The CDR3 has 13 residues. Researchers ran the PCR with 60 Vbeta and 13 Jbeta primers. Produced via immunoSEQ multiplex PCR; TCRdb's table is partial and in-frame only. The table includes 93,000 or so clones, 66% detected once. The sequence was collected from a woman between 45 and 60 years old in good health and CMV-seronegative. Sequenced material: PBMCs. The V gene is TRBV7-2, the J gene TRBJ2-7; 8 bases map to TRBD1. CDR3 DNA: TGTGCCAGCAGCCCAGGACAGGGTAGCGAGCAGTACTTC. Its protein product is CASSPGQGSEQYF.